This TCR beta chain emerged from a study of monozygotic twins with inflammatory bowel disease (dated by TCRdb to between 2018 and 2021). General notes on the study: In total, roughly 28 monozygotic twin pairs made up the full study: 19 Danish pairs, all IBD-discordant, plus nine German pairs, of which four were IBD-concordant and five were IBD-discordant. Disease-associated traits were sought mainly through comparisons between IBD patients and their genetically identical healthy co-twins within discordant pairs. Each individual had, on average, about 151 000 unique TCRalpha sequences and 181 000 unique TCRbeta sequences available for analysis. What the research found in general, with its limitations: Differing immunosuppressive treatments among patients may have added background noise and inter-individual variability to the repertoires. Measured by the inverse Simpson index, TCRbeta repertoire diversity was lower in IBD patients than in their healthy co-twins. Fewer clonotypes were shared with other individuals by IBD patients than by healthy twins, most markedly in patients showing signs of disease activity. Different T cell subtypes could not be distinguished in the analysis. The results gave no support for a single strong signal or clonotype linked to IBD. No difference in repertoire similarity was observed between concordant and discordant twins, possibly owing to limited statistical power.

There are 13 amino acids in the CDR3, from cysteine to phenylalanine inclusive. The entry carries no DNA sequence. CDR1 and CDR2 were assigned from the germline V gene as SGHAT and FQNNGV. Concerning this clonotype: Its antigen remains undetermined.

The library was obtained by 5' RACE. For each TCR library, 3,000 to 4,000 ng of total RNA was used. For each sample, cDNA was synthesized in eight separate reactions using SMARTScribe reverse transcriptase. During cDNA synthesis, template switching introduced unique molecular identifiers that contained a 6-nucleotide sample barcode. TCRalpha and TCRbeta cDNA was amplified by two nested PCRs of around 15 and 9 cycles, with bead purification after each PCR. Before amplification, the cDNA was treated with uracil DNA-glycosylase and purified using the QIAquick PCR purification kit. The second PCR added Illumina TruSeq-compatible adapters along with sample-specific barcodes. Library quality and concentration were checked on TapeStation and Qubit, and libraries were pooled at about 5 ng each. The pooled libraries were sequenced with 2 x 100 bp reads and custom sequencing primers on an Illumina HiSeq2500 single-index Rapid Run. Per the authors' processing: MiGEC version 1.2.6 was used for UMI-based consensus assembly, which corrected PCR and sequencing errors. MiXCR version 2.1.1 was used for V(D)J alignment, clonotype assembly and CDR3 extraction. Normalisation of gene usage, clonotype sharing and MAIT/NKT TCR abundance was achieved by analysing the top 1000, 10 000 and 20 000 clonotypes per sample. After downsampling to 27 000 UMIs, diversity was calculated as the inverse Simpson index using the vegan R package. Paired Mann-Whitney U tests on discordant twin pairs were used, with Benjamini-Hochberg multiple-testing correction. TCRdb reprocessed the public reads and reports one entry per CDR3 protein sequence, without DNA. TCRdb assigned the V and J calls; the authors' analysis was not used. The sample table includes approximately 45,000 distinct CDR3 sequences. Of the sample, about 4.9% falls within the top ten clones.

An approximately 2.6 ml peripheral blood sample was drawn into PAXgene tubes per donor and stored at -80°C. Total RNA was isolated from whole blood with the PAXgene blood miRNA kit on an automated QIAcube, without T cell sorting. Peripheral blood from monozygotic twin pairs who were concordant or discordant for inflammatory bowel disease underwent deep TCRalpha and TCRbeta repertoire profiling using unique molecular barcoding. Smoking habits were recorded for all twin pairs, and individuals were classified as current, former or never smokers. The sequence joins TRBV11-2 to TRBJ1-1. The receptor's source is a human donor with ulcerative colitis or Crohn's disease, or a healthy co-twin of an affected twin (not recorded which). The material sequenced was blood. The CDR3 protein: CASSFETYTEAFF.